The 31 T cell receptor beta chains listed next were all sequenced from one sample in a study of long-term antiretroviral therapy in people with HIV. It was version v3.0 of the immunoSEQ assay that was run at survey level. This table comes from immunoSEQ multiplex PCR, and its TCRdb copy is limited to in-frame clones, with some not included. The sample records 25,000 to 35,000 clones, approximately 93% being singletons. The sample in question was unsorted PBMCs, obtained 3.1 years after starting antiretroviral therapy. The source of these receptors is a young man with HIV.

CDR3 protein: CASSQLQGAGEQYF. CDR3 DNA sequence: TGCGCCAGCAGCCAACTACAGGGAGCGGGCGAGCAGTACTTC. The chain links TRBV4-3 to TRBJ2-7; D may correspond to TRBD1 or TRBD2 (6 bases each). The germline V gene has CDR1 LGHNA and CDR2 YSLEER. Trimming left V 2 bases short and J 6 bases short, with 14 bases between. The CDR3 extends over 14 amino acids.

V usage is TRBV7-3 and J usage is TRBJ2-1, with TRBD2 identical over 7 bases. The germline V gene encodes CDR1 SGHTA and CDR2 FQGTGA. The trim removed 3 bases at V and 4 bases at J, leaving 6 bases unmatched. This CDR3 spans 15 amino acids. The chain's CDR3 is CASSFGASGYNEQFF. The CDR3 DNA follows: TGTGCCAGCAGCTTCGGGGCTAGCGGTTACAATGAGCAGTTCTTC.

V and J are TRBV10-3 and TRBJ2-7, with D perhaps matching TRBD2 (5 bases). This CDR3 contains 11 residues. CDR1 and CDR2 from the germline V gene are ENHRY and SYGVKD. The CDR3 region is CASEGGYEQYF. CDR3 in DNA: TGTGCTTCAGAGGGCGGCTACGAGCAGTACTTC.

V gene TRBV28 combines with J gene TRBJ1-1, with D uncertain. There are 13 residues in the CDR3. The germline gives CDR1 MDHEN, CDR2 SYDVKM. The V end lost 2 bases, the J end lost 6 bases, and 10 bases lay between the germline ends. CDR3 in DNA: TGTGCCAGCAGTTTACGGCGTAGCGCTGAAGCTTTCTTT. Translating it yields CASSLRRSAEAFF.

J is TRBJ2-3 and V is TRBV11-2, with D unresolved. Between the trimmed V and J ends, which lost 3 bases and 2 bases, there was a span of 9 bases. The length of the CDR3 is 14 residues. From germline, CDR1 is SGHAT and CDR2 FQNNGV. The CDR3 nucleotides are TGTGCCAGCAGCTTTAATAGAGACACAGATACGCAGTATTTT. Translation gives CASSFNRDTDTQYF.

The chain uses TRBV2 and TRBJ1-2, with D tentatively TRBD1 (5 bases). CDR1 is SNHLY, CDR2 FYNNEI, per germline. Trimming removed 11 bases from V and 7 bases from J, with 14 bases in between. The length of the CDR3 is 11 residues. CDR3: CARSGGAGYTF. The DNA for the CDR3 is TGTGCCCGCTCCGGTGGGGCTGGCTACACCTTC. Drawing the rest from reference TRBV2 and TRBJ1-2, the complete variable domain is EPEVTQTPSHQVTQMGQEVILRCVPISNHLYFYWYRQILGQKVEFLVSFYNNEISEKSEIFDDQFSVERPDGSNFTLKIRSTKLEDSAMYFCARSGGAGYTFGSGTRLTVV.

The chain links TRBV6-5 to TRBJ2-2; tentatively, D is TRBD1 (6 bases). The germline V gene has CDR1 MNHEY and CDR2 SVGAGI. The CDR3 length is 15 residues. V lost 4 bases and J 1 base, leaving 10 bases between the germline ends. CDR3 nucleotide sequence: TGTGCCAGCAGTTGGACAGATGTGAACACCGGGGAGCTGTTTTTT. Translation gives CASSWTDVNTGELFF.

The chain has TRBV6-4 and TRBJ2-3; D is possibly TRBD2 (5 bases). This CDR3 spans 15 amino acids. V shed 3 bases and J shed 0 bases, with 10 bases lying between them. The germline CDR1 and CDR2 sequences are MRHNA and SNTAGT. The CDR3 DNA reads TGTGCCAGCAGTGATGAGGCGGGCAGCACAGATACGCAGTATTTT. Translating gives CASSDEAGSTDTQYF.

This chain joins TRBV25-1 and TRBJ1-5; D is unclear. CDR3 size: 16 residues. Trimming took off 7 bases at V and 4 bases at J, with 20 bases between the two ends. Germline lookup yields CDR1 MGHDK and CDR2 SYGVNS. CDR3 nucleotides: TGTGCCAGCACCCCCCGGACCCCGCCTCGGAATCAGCCCCAGCATTTT. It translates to CASTPRTPPRNQPQHF.

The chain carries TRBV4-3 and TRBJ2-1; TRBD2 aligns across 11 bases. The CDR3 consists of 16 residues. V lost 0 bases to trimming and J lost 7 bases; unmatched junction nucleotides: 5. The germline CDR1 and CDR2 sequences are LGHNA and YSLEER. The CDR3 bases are TGCGCCAGCAGCCAAGAGGCTAGCGGGAGGATAAATGAGCAGTTCTTC. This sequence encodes CASSQEASGRINEQFF.

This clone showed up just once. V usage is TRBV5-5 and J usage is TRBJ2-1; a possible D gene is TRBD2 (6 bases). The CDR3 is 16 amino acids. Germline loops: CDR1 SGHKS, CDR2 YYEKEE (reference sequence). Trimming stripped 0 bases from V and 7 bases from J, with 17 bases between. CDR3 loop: CASSLERAGRRNEQFF. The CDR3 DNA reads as TGTGCCAGCAGCTTGGAGAGGGCGGGGCGTAGGAATGAGCAGTTCTTC.

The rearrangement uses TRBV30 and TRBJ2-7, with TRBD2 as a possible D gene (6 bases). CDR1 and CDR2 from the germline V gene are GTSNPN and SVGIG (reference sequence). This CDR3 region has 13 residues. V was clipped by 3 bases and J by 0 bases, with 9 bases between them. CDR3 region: CAWRRDVSYEQYF. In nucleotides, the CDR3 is TGTGCCTGGAGGCGGGACGTCTCCTACGAGCAGTACTTC. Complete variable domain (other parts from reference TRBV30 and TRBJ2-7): SQTIHQWPATLVQPVGSPLSLECTVEGTSNPNLYWYRQAAGRGLQLLFYSVGIGQISSEVPQNLSASRPQDRQFILSSKKLLLSDSGFYLCAWRRDVSYEQYFGPGTRLTVT.

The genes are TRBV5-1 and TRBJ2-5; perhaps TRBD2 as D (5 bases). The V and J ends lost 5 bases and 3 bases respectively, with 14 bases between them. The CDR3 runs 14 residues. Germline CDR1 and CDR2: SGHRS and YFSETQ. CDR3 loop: CASSSLMREETQYF. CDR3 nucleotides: TGCGCCAGCAGTTCTTTGATGAGGGAAGAGACCCAGTACTTC.

The CDR3 protein is CASSLSRLTGEREQFF. DNA of the CDR3: TGTGCCAGCAGCTTAAGTCGACTAACCGGCGAGAGGGAGCAGTTCTTC. The chain carries TRBV7-3 and TRBJ2-1; D possibly corresponds to TRBD2 (5 bases). V gave up 1 base and J gave up 10 bases, with 20 bases separating them. The CDR3 consists of 16 residues. Germline assignment: CDR1 SGHTA and CDR2 FQGTGA.

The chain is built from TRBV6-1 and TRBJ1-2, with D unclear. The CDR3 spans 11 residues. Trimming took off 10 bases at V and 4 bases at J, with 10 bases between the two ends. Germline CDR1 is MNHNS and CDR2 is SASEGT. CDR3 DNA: TGTGCCATTGGGGAGGGCTATGGCTACACCTTC. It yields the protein CAIGEGYGYTF.

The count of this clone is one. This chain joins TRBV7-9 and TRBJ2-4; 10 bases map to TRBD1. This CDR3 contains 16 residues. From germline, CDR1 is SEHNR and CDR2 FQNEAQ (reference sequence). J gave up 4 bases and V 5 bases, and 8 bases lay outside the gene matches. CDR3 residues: CASSTPDRGTKNIQYF. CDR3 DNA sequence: TGTGCCAGCAGCACCCCGGACAGGGGGACTAAAAACATTCAGTACTTC.

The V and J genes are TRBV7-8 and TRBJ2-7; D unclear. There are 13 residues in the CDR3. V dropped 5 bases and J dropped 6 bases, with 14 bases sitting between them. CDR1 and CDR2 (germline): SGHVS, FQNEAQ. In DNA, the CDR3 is TGTGCCAGCAGCCCGCCCGTGATGGGCGAGCAGTACTTC. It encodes CASSPPVMGEQYF.

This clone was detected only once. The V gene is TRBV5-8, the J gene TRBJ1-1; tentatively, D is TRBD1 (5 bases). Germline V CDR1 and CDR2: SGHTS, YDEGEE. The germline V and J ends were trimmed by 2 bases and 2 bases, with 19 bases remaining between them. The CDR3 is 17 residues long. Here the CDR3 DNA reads TGTGCCAGCAGCTTCAACCGGGGCCGAAATTATAACACTGAAGCTTTCTTT. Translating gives CASSFNRGRNYNTEAFF.

DNA of the CDR3: TGTGCCAGCAGCTTCCAGCCTTATAATGAAAAACTGTTTTTT. It encodes CASSFQPYNEKLFF. This rearrangement joins TRBV5-6 to TRBJ1-4; D gene ambiguous. Germline loops: CDR1 SGHDT, CDR2 YYEEEE. The CDR3 has 14 amino acids. V lost 2 bases and J lost 4, with 9 bases in between.

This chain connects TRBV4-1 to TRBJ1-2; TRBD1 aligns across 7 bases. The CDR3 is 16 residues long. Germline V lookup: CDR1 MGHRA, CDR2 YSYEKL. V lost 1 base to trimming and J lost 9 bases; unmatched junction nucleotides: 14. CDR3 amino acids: CASSQAPNRGETSYTF. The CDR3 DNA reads TGCGCCAGCAGCCAAGCCCCCAACAGGGGCGAAACTAGCTACACCTTC.

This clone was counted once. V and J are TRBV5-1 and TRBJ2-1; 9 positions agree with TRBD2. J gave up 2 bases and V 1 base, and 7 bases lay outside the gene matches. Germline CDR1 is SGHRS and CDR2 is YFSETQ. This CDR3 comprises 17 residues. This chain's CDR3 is CASSLLSSGGAYNEQFF. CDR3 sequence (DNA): TGCGCCAGCAGCTTGCTAAGTAGCGGGGGAGCCTACAATGAGCAGTTCTTC. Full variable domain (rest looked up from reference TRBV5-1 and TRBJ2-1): KAGVTQTPRYLIKTRGQQVTLSCSPISGHRSVSWYQQTPGQGLQFLFEYFSETQRNKGNFPGRFSGRQFSNSRSEMNVSTLELGDSALYLCASSLLSSGGAYNEQFFGPGTRLTVL.

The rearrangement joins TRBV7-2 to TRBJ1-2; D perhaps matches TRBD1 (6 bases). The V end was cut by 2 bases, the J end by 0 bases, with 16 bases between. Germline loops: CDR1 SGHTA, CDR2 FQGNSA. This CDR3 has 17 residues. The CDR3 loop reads CASSLPPGGQANYGYTF. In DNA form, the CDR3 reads TGTGCCAGCAGCTTACCCCCGGGGGGGCAGGCTAACTATGGCTACACCTTC.

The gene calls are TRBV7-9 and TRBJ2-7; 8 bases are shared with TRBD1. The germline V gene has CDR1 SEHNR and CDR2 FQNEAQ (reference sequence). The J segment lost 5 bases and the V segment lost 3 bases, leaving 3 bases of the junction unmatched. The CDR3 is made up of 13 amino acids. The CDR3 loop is CASSFPDRDEQYF. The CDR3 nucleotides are TGTGCCAGCAGCTTCCCGGACAGGGACGAGCAGTACTTC.

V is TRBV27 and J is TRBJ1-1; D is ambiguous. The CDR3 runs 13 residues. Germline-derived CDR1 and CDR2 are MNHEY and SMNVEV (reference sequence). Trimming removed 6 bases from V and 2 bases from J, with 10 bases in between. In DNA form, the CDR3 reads TGTGCCAGCAGGTTACAGATTAACACTGAAGCTTTCTTT. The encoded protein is CASRLQINTEAFF.

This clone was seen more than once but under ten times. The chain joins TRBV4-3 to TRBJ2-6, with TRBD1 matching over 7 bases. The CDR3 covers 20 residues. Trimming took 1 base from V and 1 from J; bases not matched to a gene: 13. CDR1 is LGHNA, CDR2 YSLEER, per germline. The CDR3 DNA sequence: TGCGCCAGCAGCCAAGCCACGACAGGGAGCGCCGTGTCTGGGGCCAACGTCCTGACTTTC. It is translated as CASSQATTGSAVSGANVLTF.

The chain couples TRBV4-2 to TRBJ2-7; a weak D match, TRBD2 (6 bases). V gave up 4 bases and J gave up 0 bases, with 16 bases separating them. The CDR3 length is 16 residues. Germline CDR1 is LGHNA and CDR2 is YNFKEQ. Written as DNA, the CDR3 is TGTGCCAGCAGCCTCCATTGGGACTCCGGCTCCTACGAGCAGTACTTC. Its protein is CASSLHWDSGSYEQYF.

The CDR3 sequence is CASILLDGQNTEAFF. CDR3 coding DNA: TGTGCCAGCATACTCCTTGATGGGCAGAACACTGAAGCTTTCTTT. The chain has TRBV2 and TRBJ1-1; D is unresolved. Germline V gene sequence: CDR1 SNHLY, CDR2 FYNNEI. The CDR3 spans 15 residues. Trimming removed 7 bases from V and 1 base from J, with 16 bases in between.

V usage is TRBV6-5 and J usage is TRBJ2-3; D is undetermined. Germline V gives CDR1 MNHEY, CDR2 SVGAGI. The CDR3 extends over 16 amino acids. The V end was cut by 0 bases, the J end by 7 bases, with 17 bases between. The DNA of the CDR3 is TGTGCCAGCAGTTACTCGATGGGTCCCACCGCAAATACGCAGTATTTT. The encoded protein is CASSYSMGPTANTQYF.

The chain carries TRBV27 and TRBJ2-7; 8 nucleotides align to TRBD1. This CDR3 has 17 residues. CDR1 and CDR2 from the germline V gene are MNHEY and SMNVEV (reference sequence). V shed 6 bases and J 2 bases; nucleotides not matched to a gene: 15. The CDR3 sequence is CASSTQDRTGPTYEQYF. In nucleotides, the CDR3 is TGTGCCAGCAGCACACAAGACCGGACAGGGCCAACCTACGAGCAGTACTTC.

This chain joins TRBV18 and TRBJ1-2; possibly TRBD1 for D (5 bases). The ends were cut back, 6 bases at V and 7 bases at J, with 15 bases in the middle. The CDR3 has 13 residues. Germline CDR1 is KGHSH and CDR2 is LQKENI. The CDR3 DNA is TGTGCCAGCTCTCAACTCGACAGTAGTGGCTACACCTTC. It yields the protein CASSQLDSSGYTF.

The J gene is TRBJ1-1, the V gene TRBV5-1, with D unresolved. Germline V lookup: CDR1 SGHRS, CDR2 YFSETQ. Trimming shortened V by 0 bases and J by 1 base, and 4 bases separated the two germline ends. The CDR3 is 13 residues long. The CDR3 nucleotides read TGCGCCAGCAGCTTGGGCGGGAACACTGAAGCTTTCTTT. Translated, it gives CASSLGGNTEAFF.